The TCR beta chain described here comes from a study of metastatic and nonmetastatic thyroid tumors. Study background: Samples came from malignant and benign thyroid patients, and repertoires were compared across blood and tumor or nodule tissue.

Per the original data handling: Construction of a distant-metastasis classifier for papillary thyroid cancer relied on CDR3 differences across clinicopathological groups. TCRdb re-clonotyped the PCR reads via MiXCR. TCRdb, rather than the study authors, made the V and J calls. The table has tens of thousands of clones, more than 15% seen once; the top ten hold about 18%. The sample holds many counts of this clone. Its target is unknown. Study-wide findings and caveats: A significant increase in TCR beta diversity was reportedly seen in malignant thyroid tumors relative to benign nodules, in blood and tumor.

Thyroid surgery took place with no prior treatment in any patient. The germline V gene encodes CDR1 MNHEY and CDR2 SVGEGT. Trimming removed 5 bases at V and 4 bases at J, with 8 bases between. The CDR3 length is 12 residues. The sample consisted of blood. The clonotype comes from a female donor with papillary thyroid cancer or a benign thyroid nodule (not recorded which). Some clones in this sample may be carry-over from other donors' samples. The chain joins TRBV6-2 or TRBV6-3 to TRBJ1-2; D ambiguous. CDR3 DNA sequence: TGTGCCAGCAGTGCTAAGGTCTATGGCTACACCTTC. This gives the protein CASSAKVYGYTF.